This T cell receptor (beta chain) was sequenced for a study of Graves' ophthalmopathy and Graves' hyperthyroidism. Study-wide context: The study drew peripheral blood at initial diagnosis, before any treatment.

The study amplified TCR beta CDR3 regions using RNA transcripts. Second-round multiplex PCR came after first-round RT-PCR with HTBI primers. TCRdb reanalysed the multiplex PCR reads using MiXCR and keeps one entry per CDR3 protein. The table lists some 750,000 distinct CDR3 sequences, around 40% of them singletons. This clonotype was recorded at least ten times. Its target is not known. Whole-study findings and limits: Among expanded thyroid clonotypes above 0.001 frequency, most also occurred in blood. The model's prediction of ophthalmopathy progression had 65% to 71% sensitivity and roughly 72% specificity.

The TCR comes from an adult man with Graves' ophthalmopathy. Source material: peripheral blood.

This chain's CDR3 is CASSDSGVRETQYF. CDR3 DNA: TGTGCCAGCAGTGATTCGGGGGTGAGAGAGACCCAGTACTTC. The chain carries TRBV25-1 and TRBJ2-5, with D perhaps matching TRBD2 (6 bases). Germline V gives CDR1 MGHDK, CDR2 SYGVNS. This CDR3 has 14 residues. The V end lost 3 bases, the J end lost 4 bases, and 12 bases lay between the germline ends. The variable domain in full, with the rest retrieved from reference TRBV25-1 and TRBJ2-5, is EADIYQTPRYLVIGTGKKITLECSQTMGHDKMYWYQQDPGMELHLIHYSYGVNSTEKGDLSSESTVSRIRTEHFPLTLESARPSHTSQYLCASSDSGVRETQYFGPGTRLLVL.